This passage covers 15 T cell receptor beta chains from one sample sequenced in a study of blood T cell repertoires in COVID-19. Here immunoSEQ multiplex PCR was the method, and the copy in TCRdb shows in-frame clones only, minus some. The table lists 35,000 to 40,000 clones, roughly 90% of them singletons. The sample was peripheral blood. The receptors derive from a man in his 70s with acute or convalescent COVID-19.

CDR3 region: CASTSGTGGAWGQPQHF. CDR3 coding DNA: TGTGCCAGCACCTCCGGGACAGGGGGCGCGTGGGGTCAGCCCCAGCATTTT. The chain carries TRBV28 and TRBJ1-5; 12 bases are a match to TRBD1. The CDR3 length is 17 residues. The J segment lost 6 bases and the V segment lost 7 bases, leaving 13 bases of the junction unmatched. From germline, CDR1 is MDHEN and CDR2 SYDVKM. Based on the CDR3 plus reference TRBV28 and TRBJ1-5, the full variable domain is DVKVTQSSRYLVKRTGEKVFLECVQDMDHENMFWYRQDPGLGLRLIYFSYDVKMKEKGDIPEGYSVSREKKERFSLILESASTNQTSMYLCASTSGTGGAWGQPQHFGDGTRLSIL.

V is TRBV6-2 or TRBV6-3 and J is TRBJ1-5; TRBD1 aligns across 7 bases. Germline CDR1 is MNHEY and CDR2 is SVGEGT. Trimming removed 2 bases from V and 11 bases from J; junction bases left unmatched: 12. CDR3 size: 15 residues. CDR3 bases: TGTGCCAGCAGTTACCCCCAGGACAGGATTTCGACCCAGCATTTT. Its protein product is CASSYPQDRISTQHF.

This clone appeared a few times. CDR3 region: CSVLGGTGDQETQYF. The CDR3 DNA reads as TGCAGCGTCCTCGGGGGGACAGGGGATCAAGAGACCCAGTACTTC. The rearrangement uses TRBV29-1 and TRBJ2-5; 10 positions match TRBD1. The CDR3 has 15 residues. The V gene's germline CDR1 is SQVTM and CDR2 ANQGSEA. The trim removed 6 bases at V and 2 bases at J, leaving 9 bases unmatched.

This clone was counted a few times. This sequence joins TRBV6-2 or TRBV6-3 and TRBJ1-4; D unclear. The CDR3 has 15 residues. V lost 6 bases to trimming and J lost 10 bases, with 21 bases between them. CDR1 and CDR2 (germline): MNHEY, SVGEGT. In nucleotides, the CDR3 is TGTGCCAGCAGCCACGAGACAAGGGAGGAAGGAAAACTGTTTTTT. Translation gives CASSHETREEGKLFF.

V and J are TRBV27 and TRBJ1-2; 7 nucleotides match TRBD1. The CDR3 consists of 14 residues. The ends lost 5 bases at V and 4 bases at J; junction bases unmatched: 7. CDR1 is MNHEY and CDR2 is SMNVEV in the germline V gene (reference sequence). The CDR3 bases are TGTGCCAGCAGTGACTACAGGGGTGGCTATGGCTACACCTTC. Encoded protein: CASSDYRGGYGYTF.

This chain links TRBV2 with TRBJ2-5; TRBD1 might be the D (5 bases). The CDR3 has 12 amino acids. Trimming removed 6 bases from V and 5 bases from J, with 10 bases in between. Per the germline V gene, CDR1 is SNHLY and CDR2 is FYNNEI. CDR3 residues: CASSDSGETQYF. The CDR3 DNA follows: TGTGCCAGCAGCGACAGTGGCGAGACCCAGTACTTC. Variable domain in full (rest from reference TRBV2 and TRBJ2-5): EPEVTQTPSHQVTQMGQEVILRCVPISNHLYFYWYRQILGQKVEFLVSFYNNEISEKSEIFDDQFSVERPDGSNFTLKIRSTKLEDSAMYFCASSDSGETQYFGPGTRLLVL.

This chain joins TRBV7-3 and TRBJ2-3; D uncertain. Germline assignment: CDR1 SGHTA and CDR2 FQGTGA. The CDR3 runs to 15 residues. Trimming pared 5 bases from V and 0 bases from J, leaving 12 bases between. The CDR3 DNA sequence: TGTGCCAGCAGCCTAGGATCACTGAGCACAGATACGCAGTATTTT. It yields the protein CASSLGSLSTDTQYF.

J is TRBJ1-4 and V is TRBV7-2; D uncertain. The length of the CDR3 is 13 residues. Germline V CDR1 and CDR2: SGHTA, FQGNSA. V was cut by 2 bases and J by 13 bases, with 14 bases left in between. The CDR3 is CASSLWEGERLFF. CDR3 nucleotides: TGTGCCAGCAGCTTATGGGAGGGAGAGCGACTGTTTTTT.

The J gene is TRBJ1-1, the V gene TRBV5-6, with D unresolved. Between the trimmed V and J ends, which lost 1 base and 2 bases, there was a span of 12 bases. Looked up from germline, CDR1 is SGHDT and CDR2 is YYEEEE. This CDR3 contains 15 residues. CDR3 coding DNA: TGTGCCAGCAGCTTGAAACCGGGTTACAACACTGAAGCTTTCTTT. This codes for CASSLKPGYNTEAFF.

The rearrangement links TRBV15 to TRBJ2-5; TRBD1 agrees at 11 bases. Germline CDR1 LNHNV, CDR2 YYDKDF (reference sequence). The CDR3 has 16 amino acids. Trimming at V came to 1 base and at J to 3 bases, leaving 4 bases not matched to a gene. The CDR3 here is CATSRVGQGAKETQYF. For the CDR3, the DNA is TGTGCCACCAGCAGAGTCGGACAGGGGGCTAAAGAGACCCAGTACTTC.

The chain recombines TRBV9 with TRBJ2-2; D is undetermined. CDR1 is SGDLS and CDR2 is YYNGEE in the germline V gene. V was cut by 0 bases and J by 4 bases, with 4 bases left in between. The CDR3 contains 13 residues. CDR3 sequence (DNA): TGTGCCAGCAGCGTAGATATCACCGGGGAGCTGTTTTTT. Amino acid sequence: CASSVDITGELFF.

This chain joins TRBV21-1 and TRBJ2-2; the table's D call, TRBD2, has no DNA check behind it. TRBV21-1 is designated a pseudogene. The CDR3 runs 16 residues. The CDR3 protein is CASSKPAPSGAGELFF. CDR3 nucleotides: TGTGCCAGCAGCAAACCGGCACCTAGCGGGGCCGGGGAGCTGTTTTTT.

This chain uses TRBV9 with TRBJ1-3; unclear D gene. The CDR3 runs to 14 residues. Between the trimmed V and J ends, which lost 0 bases and 4 bases, there was a span of 8 bases. Germline V lookup: CDR1 SGDLS, CDR2 YYNGEE. This CDR3 is CASSVGHPGNTIYF. The CDR3 bases are TGTGCCAGCAGCGTAGGGCACCCGGGAAACACCATATATTTT.

The chain links TRBV27 to TRBJ2-7, with D tentatively TRBD2 (6 bases). This CDR3 comprises 14 residues. Germline V gene data show CDR1 as MNHEY and CDR2 as SMNVEV (reference sequence). With 6 bases removed from V and 3 bases from J, the gap between germline ends came to 15 bases. CDR3 coding DNA: TGTGCCAGCAGCTCCCGGGGGTTGAGCTACGAGCAGTACTTC. The encoded protein is CASSSRGLSYEQYF.

This chain uses TRBV5-8 with TRBJ1-5, with D hard to call. The CDR3 is 12 residues long. Trimming stripped 1 base from V and 6 bases from J, with 5 bases between. Germline V gives CDR1 SGHTS, CDR2 YDEGEE. The CDR3 nucleotides read TGTGCCAGCAGCTTGCTTCGTCAGCCCCAGCATTTT. Its protein product is CASSLLRQPQHF. Full variable domain (outside the CDR3, taken from reference TRBV5-8 and TRBJ1-5): EAGVTQSPTHLIKTRGQQATLRCSPISGHTSVYWYQQALGLGLQFLLWYDEGEERNRGNFPPRFSGRQFPNYSSELNVNALELEDSALYLCASSLLRQPQHFGDGTRLSIL.